Listed below are T cell receptor beta chains from one sample, sequenced in a study of blood T cell repertoires in COVID-19. Measured with immunoSEQ multiplex PCR; TCRdb has only the in-frame clones, and not every one. The profile shows some 260,000 clones, 60% to 75% of them singletons. Input material: peripheral blood. The receptors come from an elderly woman with acute or convalescent COVID-19. CDR3s include the opening cysteine and the closing phenylalanine or tryptophan. The order of the fields is V gene, J gene, clone size, D gene, CDR3 DNA, CDR3 protein. A D gene is named only where the DNA matches it firmly. Part of the rows lack a size; the others show once, few, many or a class for expanded clones.

TRBV19	TRBJ1-2	once	TRBD1	TGTGCCAGTAGCTCGGGACAGGGGGCTGGAGGGTCCTATGGCTACACCTTC	CASSSGQGAGGSYGYTF
TRBV7-9	TRBJ1-1	NA	NA	TGTGCCAGCAGGGGTGGAGGGGTTGAAGCTTTCTTT	CASRGGGVEAFF
TRBV5-1	TRBJ1-1	NA	TRBD1	TGCGCCAGTCTCGGACAGGGGGACGCGCAAGCTTTCTTT	CASLGQGDAQAFF
TRBV4-2	TRBJ1-2	few	NA	TGTGCCAGCAGCCAAGATTTGGGAGGGGCGCCTCTTGGCTACACCTTC	CASSQDLGGAPLGYTF
TRBV19	TRBJ1-1	NA	NA	TGTGCCAGTAGTCGTCGGGCGGGGGGAACTGAAGCTTTCTTT	CASSRRAGGTEAFF
TRBV5-6	TRBJ2-7	NA	TRBD2	TGTGCCAGACAACGCGGGGGCGAGCAGTACTTC	CARQRGGEQYF
TRBV28	TRBJ1-2	once	TRBD1	TGTGCCAGCGGACAGGGGGCCCCTAACTATGGCTACACCTTC	CASGQGAPNYGYTF
TRBV5-4	TRBJ2-3	many	NA	TGTGCCAGCACGCTGGACTACAAAGGAACAGATACGCAGTATTTT	CASTLDYKGTDTQYF
TRBV7-2	TRBJ2-7	NA	NA	TGTGCCAGCAGCACCCGACAGGCCTACGAGCAGTACTTC	CASSTRQAYEQYF
TRBV23-1	TRBJ2-1	NA	NA	TGCGCAGGCCACGGCGGACACTACAATGAGCAGTTCTTC	CAGHGGHYNEQFF
TRBV2	TRBJ2-3	NA	NA	TGTGCCAGCAGTGGGGACTCTGATACGCAGTATTTT	CASSGDSDTQYF
TRBV20-1	TRBJ2-1	once	NA	TGCAGTGCAGTTAGAGATGAGCAGTTCTTC	CSAVRDEQFF
TRBV19	TRBJ1-2	NA	TRBD1	TGTGCCAGTAGTCCAAAAGGGACAGGGGCTCTAAGCGGCTATGGCTACACCTTC	CASSPKGTGALSGYGYTF
TRBV2	TRBJ2-2	NA	NA	TGTGCCAGCAGGGTGACACCTGTGACCGGGGAGCTGTTTTTT	CASRVTPVTGELFF
TRBV5-4	TRBJ2-3	NA	TRBD2	TGTGCCAGCAGCTTGAAGCTGACCGCGGGAGGGAAGACAGATACGCAGTATTTT	CASSLKLTAGGKTDTQYF
TRBV4-1	TRBJ2-1	NA	NA	TGCGCCAGCAGCCAACTCAATGAGCAGTTCTTC	CASSQLNEQFF
TRBV2	TRBJ2-7	NA	NA	TGTGCCAGCAGTTTGGGGCAGGGAAGCTCCTACGAGCAGTACTTC	CASSLGQGSSYEQYF
TRBV6-5	TRBJ2-1	NA	NA	TGTGCCAGCAGTTCCGCCAGGGGCTCCTACAATGAGCAGTTCTTC	CASSSARGSYNEQFF
TRBV19	TRBJ1-1	NA	NA	TGTGCCAGTAAGGGCCAGGGGAGGGGAACTGAAGCTTTCTTT	CASKGQGRGTEAFF
TRBV10-1	TRBJ1-3	NA	NA	TGCGCCAGCAGTGAGGGTGGCCGCTCTGGAAACACCATATATTTT	CASSEGGRSGNTIYF
TRBV4-1	TRBJ1-2	few	NA	TGCGCCAGCAGCCAAGGGAGGGGTATCTATGGCTACACCTTC	CASSQGRGIYGYTF
TRBV5-1	TRBJ2-2	NA	TRBD2	TGCGCCAGCAGCTTGGAGCGGGGACGGATCGGGGAGCTGTTTTTT	CASSLERGRIGELFF
TRBV6-1	TRBJ1-1	NA	NA	TGTGCCAGCAGTGAGTCCAGGGACGGGGGCACTGAAGCTTTCTTT	CASSESRDGGTEAFF
TRBV6-4	TRBJ1-5	NA	TRBD1	TGTGCCAGCAGGGCCGGCCGGGACAGCTGCAATCAGCCCCAGCATTTT	CASRAGRDSCNQPQHF
TRBV6-5	TRBJ2-3	NA	TRBD1	TGTGCCAGCAGTACCCGACAGGGTAGAGATACGCAGTATTTT	CASSTRQGRDTQYF
TRBV19	TRBJ1-2	once	TRBD1	TGTGCCAGTAGCAAAGACAGGGCTTATGGCTACACCTTC	CASSKDRAYGYTF
TRBV3-1/TRBV3-2	TRBJ1-3	NA	NA	TGTGCCAGCAGCCAAGTTGAACTCTCTGGAAACACCATATATTTT	CASSQVELSGNTIYF
TRBV5-1	TRBJ2-3	few	NA	TGCGCCAGCAGCTTGGCCAGCAGGGGAGATACGCAGTATTTT	CASSLASRGDTQYF
TRBV5-1	TRBJ2-1	NA	NA	TGCGCCAGCAGCCACGGCAGGGACAATGAGCAGTTCTTC	CASSHGRDNEQFF
TRBV5-1	TRBJ1-1	NA	NA	TGCGCCAGCAGCTTGGGCGGGGTTCGGACTGAAGCTTTCTTT	CASSLGGVRTEAFF
TRBV5-1	TRBJ2-1	NA	TRBD2	TGCGCCAGCAGCTTGGGATTAGCGGGGGGCAATGAGCAGTTCTTC	CASSLGLAGGNEQFF
TRBV7-4	TRBJ1-5	once	TRBD1	TGTGCCAGCAGAAACCTGACAGGGTATTTTCTCAGCAATCAGCCCCAGCATTTT	CASRNLTGYFLSNQPQHF
TRBV5-1	TRBJ2-5	NA	TRBD1	TGCGCCAGCAGCCCGCCAGGGGGCGCGAGGATGGGGCAAGAGACCCAGTACTTC	CASSPPGGARMGQETQYF
TRBV30	TRBJ1-5	NA	NA	TGTGCCTGGAGTGTAAGTTTCCGGGAGGCCCAGCATTTT	CAWSVSFREAQHF
TRBV7-9	TRBJ1-6	NA	NA	TGTGCCAGCAGCTCAATCGGGAATTCACCCCTCCACTTT	CASSSIGNSPLHF
TRBV7-6	TRBJ2-5	once	NA	TGTGCCAGCAGCTTCGAAATGGGGCGGCAGACCCAGTACTTC	CASSFEMGRQTQYF
TRBV9	TRBJ1-6	NA	NA	TGTGCCAGCAGCGTACTCCCACATAACAGGGTCTATAATTCACCCCTCCACTTT	CASSVLPHNRVYNSPLHF
TRBV6-5	TRBJ2-3	NA	NA	TGTGCCAGCAGTTACCGTCGGCACAGGGATACGCAGTATTTT	CASSYRRHRDTQYF
TRBV7-9	TRBJ1-5	NA	NA	TGTGCCAGCAGCTTCAGGGAGGGTCAGCCCCAGCATTTT	CASSFREGQPQHF
TRBV18	TRBJ1-5	NA	NA	TGTGCCAGCTCACCCACCTCAGGGTCCCAGCATTTT	CASSPTSGSQHF
TRBV18	TRBJ1-1	once	NA	TGTGCCAGCTCATTACAGTCTATCGAGACTGAAGCTTTCTTT	CASSLQSIETEAFF
TRBV2	TRBJ2-3	NA	TRBD2	TGTGCCAGCAGTCAGGGACTAGCCACAGATACGCAGTATTTT	CASSQGLATDTQYF
TRBV11-2	TRBJ2-1	NA	TRBD2	TGTGCCAGCAGCTCCAGACTAGCGGGAGGGTATAGTGAGCAGTTCTTC	CASSSRLAGGYSEQFF